These 9 T cell receptor beta chains were sequenced from one sample in a study of CD8 T cells in Susac syndrome. An input of about 0.5 to 1 ug of RNA was subjected to reverse transcription using random hexamers. Each CDR3 protein gets one entry after TCRdb re-called the immunoSEQ multiplex PCR reads with MiXCR. Counted here are roughly 330,000 distinct CDR3 sequences, 90% to 95% occurring once; the ten biggest clones make up roughly 0.064%. The sequencing input was CD4+ T cells from PBMCs. The receptor source for this set is a human donor with multiple sclerosis.

About this clonotype itself: An end of the junction does not agree with germline; a read error may underlie this. The chain recombines TRBV4-1 with TRBJ1-2; D is perhaps TRBD1 (6 bases). Per the germline V gene, CDR1 is MGHRA and CDR2 is YSYEKL. This CDR3 comprises 15 residues. Written as DNA, the CDR3 is TGCGCCAGCAGCCAAGTTGGGGGCCTGAACTATGGCCACACCTTC. As protein: CASSQVGGLNYGHTF.

The rearrangement uses TRBV6-6 and TRBJ2-1, with D uncertain. The CDR3 is 15 amino acids. Germline values: CDR1 MNHNY, CDR2 SVGAGI (reference sequence). Deletions cut 6 bases from V and 8 bases from J, with 20 bases between. CDR3 sequence reads: CASSWTPTPGYEQFF. DNA of the CDR3: TGTGCCAGCAGCTGGACCCCTACCCCGGGCTATGAGCAGTTCTTC.

The genes are TRBV29-1 and TRBJ1-1; D unresolved. This CDR3 spans 10 amino acids. Germline CDR1 and CDR2: SQVTM and ANQGSEA. V dropped 6 bases and J dropped 3 bases, with 5 bases sitting between them. This CDR3 is CSVYDTEAFF. CDR3 DNA sequence: TGCAGCGTCTACGACACTGAAGCTTTCTTT.

The chain has TRBV6-5 and TRBJ1-5; D gene unclear. The CDR3 runs to 12 residues. In germline, CDR1 is MNHEY, CDR2 SVGAGI. V lost 9 bases, J lost 5 bases, and 11 bases lay in between. This CDR3 is CASGREHQPQHF. In DNA form, the CDR3 reads TGTGCCAGTGGGAGGGAGCATCAGCCCCAGCATTTT.

V is TRBV12-3 or TRBV12-4 and J is TRBJ1-2; TRBD1 might be the D (6 bases). V was trimmed by 4 bases and J by 7 bases, leaving 13 bases between them. This CDR3 has 13 residues. Here the CDR3 DNA reads TGTGCCAGCAGTTCGTGGGGGGCTGTTGGCTACACCTTC. Translation: CASSSWGAVGYTF.

This clonotype has just one count. The chain combines TRBV12-3 or TRBV12-4 with TRBJ2-5; 8 bases agree with TRBD1. The V segment lost 6 bases and the J segment 4 bases; nucleotides outside the gene matches: 10. The CDR3 runs 15 residues. In nucleotides, the CDR3 is TGTGCCAGCAGCTCTACGAGAGGACAGGGAGAGACCCAGTACTTC. It codes for CASSSTRGQGETQYF.

The chain combines TRBV7-2 with TRBJ2-7, with a tentative D call TRBD2 (6 bases). The CDR3 has 15 amino acids. Trimming left V 1 base short and J 1 base short, with 11 bases between. Germline-derived CDR1 and CDR2 are SGHTA and FQGNSA. CDR3: CASSLVGGVSYEQYF. DNA for the CDR3: TGTGCCAGCAGCTTAGTAGGAGGGGTGTCCTACGAGCAGTACTTC.

This clonotype was seen once. CDR3 DNA sequence: TGTGCCTGGAAGGGGGACAGGGGGCGCGTGGGCTACACCTTC. Translating gives CAWKGDRGRVGYTF. This rearrangement joins TRBV30 to TRBJ1-2; 12 bases line up with TRBD1. Germline CDR1 and CDR2: GTSNPN and SVGIG (reference sequence). The CDR3 contains 14 residues. The trim removed 4 bases at V and 8 bases at J, leaving 8 bases unmatched. Complete variable domain (other parts from reference TRBV30 and TRBJ1-2): SQTIHQWPATLVQPVGSPLSLECTVEGTSNPNLYWYRQAAGRGLQLLFYSVGIGQISSEVPQNLSASRPQDRQFILSSKKLLLSDSGFYLCAWKGDRGRVGYTFGSGTRLTVV.

The gene calls are TRBV29-1 and TRBJ2-3, with D uncertain. The CDR3 covers 15 residues. The germline CDR1 and CDR2 sequences are SQVTM and ANQGSEA. Trimming pared 6 bases from V and 0 bases from J, leaving 16 bases between. The CDR3 protein is CSVPPRVSSTDTQYF. For the CDR3, the DNA is TGCAGCGTCCCCCCAAGGGTATCTAGCACAGATACGCAGTATTTT.